What follows are 8 T cell receptor beta chains derived from one specimen sequenced in a study of technical replicates of blood from several donors. Repertoires were generated with immunoSEQ multiplex PCR, while TCRdb's copy carries only in-frame clones and drops some. The sample carries over 60,000 clones, just over 90% recorded once. Sequenced material: T cells isolated from PBMCs. The receptors originated from a human donor in good health.

The chain couples TRBV1 to TRBJ2-1; the D segment call TRBD2 is taken from the table without a DNA check. TRBV1 is an annotated pseudogene. CDR3 size: 16 residues. The CDR3 is CTSSQVAGGPLYEQFF. The DNA for the CDR3 is TGCACCAGCAGCCAAGTCGCGGGAGGGCCCCTCTATGAGCAGTTCTTC.

The chain is built from TRBV6-1 and TRBJ1-5; D gene uncertain. Per germline, CDR1 MNHNS and CDR2 SASEGT. The CDR3 is 12 residues long. V dropped 6 bases and J dropped 5 bases, with 8 bases sitting between them. The CDR3 spells CASRTRYQPQHF. The CDR3 DNA reads as TGTGCCAGCAGGACTCGTTATCAGCCCCAGCATTTT.

The rearrangement uses TRBV5-6 and TRBJ1-1; no clear D gene. V gave up 2 bases and J gave up 5 bases, with 16 bases separating them. CDR3 size: 15 residues. Germline V gene lookup returns CDR1 SGHDT and CDR2 YYEEEE. The CDR3 DNA reads TGTGCCAGCAGCTTTGAACTTTCATGGAGTACTGAAGCTTTCTTT. Amino acids: CASSFELSWSTEAFF. The whole variable domain, remainder taken from reference TRBV5-6 and TRBJ1-1, is DAGVTQSPTHLIKTRGQQVTLRCSPKSGHDTVSWYQQALGQGPQFIFQYYEEEERQRGNFPDRFSGHQFPNYSSELNVNALLLGDSALYLCASSFELSWSTEAFFGQGTRLTVV.

This chain joins TRBV14 and TRBJ2-5; D gene unclear. Trimming left V 0 bases short and J 2 bases short, with 10 bases between. The germline gives CDR1 SGHDN, CDR2 FVKESK. The CDR3 contains 15 residues. The CDR3 here is CASSQEWQEQETQYF. CDR3 nucleotides: TGTGCCAGCAGCCAAGAGTGGCAGGAACAAGAGACCCAGTACTTC.

The chain carries TRBV7-4 and TRBJ1-3, with D possibly matching TRBD1 (6 bases). V was clipped by 6 bases and J by 2 bases, with 14 bases between them. The length of the CDR3 is 15 residues. Germline CDR1 is SGHVT and CDR2 is SQSDAQ. The CDR3 coding sequence is TGTGCCAGCAGTCTAATGTGGGGGCCTGGAAACACCATATATTTT. It is translated as CASSLMWGPGNTIYF.

V is TRBV6-1 and J is TRBJ1-2; 7 nucleotides agree with TRBD1. After removal of 2 bases from V and 4 bases from J, the junction contained 4 bases not matched to a gene. Germline V gene sequence: CDR1 MNHNS, CDR2 SASEGT. The CDR3 length is 14 residues. The CDR3 here is CASSEQGVGYGYTF. In DNA, the CDR3 is TGTGCCAGCAGTGAACAGGGGGTAGGCTATGGCTACACCTTC.

J is TRBJ1-4 and V is TRBV5-1, with a weak D call TRBD1 (6 bases). Germline assignment: CDR1 SGHRS and CDR2 YFSETQ. This CDR3 has 14 amino acids. The V gene lost 2 bases and the J gene lost 8 bases, with 13 bases spanning the gap. DNA for the CDR3: TGCGCCAGCAGCTTTCAGGGGCGATCGGAAAAACTGTTTTTT. It encodes CASSFQGRSEKLFF.

This clone was seen a single time. The chain carries TRBV5-8 and TRBJ1-2; D ambiguous. Looked up from germline, CDR1 is SGHTS and CDR2 is YDEGEE. V lost 5 bases, J lost 2 bases, and 13 bases lay in between. The CDR3 contains 14 residues. CDR3 coding DNA: TGTGCCAGCAGTCAGGATGCTCCGAACTATGGCTACACCTTC. It translates to CASSQDAPNYGYTF.